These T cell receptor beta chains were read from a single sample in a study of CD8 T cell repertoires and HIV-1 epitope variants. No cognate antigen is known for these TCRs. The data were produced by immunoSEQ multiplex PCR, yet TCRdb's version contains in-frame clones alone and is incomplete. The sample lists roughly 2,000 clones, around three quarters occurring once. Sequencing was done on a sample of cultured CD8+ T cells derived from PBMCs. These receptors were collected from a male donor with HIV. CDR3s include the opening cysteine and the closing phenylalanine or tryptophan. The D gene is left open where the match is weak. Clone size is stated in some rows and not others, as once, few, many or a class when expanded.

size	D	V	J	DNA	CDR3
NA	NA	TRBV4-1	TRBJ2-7	TGCGCCAGCAGCCGTATACTCGACTACGAGCAGTACTTC	CASSRILDYEQYF
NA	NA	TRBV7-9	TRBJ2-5	TGTGCCAGCAGCTCGACCCAGGGTTTAGAGACCCAGTACTTC	CASSSTQGLETQYF
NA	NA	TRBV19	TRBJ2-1	TGTGCCAGTAGTTTCCACAATGAGCAGTTCTTC	CASSFHNEQFF
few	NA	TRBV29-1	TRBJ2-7	TGCAGCGTTGAGCTCGACAGGTCCTACGAGCAGTACTTC	CSVELDRSYEQYF
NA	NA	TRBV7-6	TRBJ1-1	TGTGCCAGCAGCTTAGGGGAGAACACTGAAGCTTTCTTT	CASSLGENTEAFF
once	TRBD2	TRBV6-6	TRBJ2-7	TGTGCCAGCAGCTATTCTAGCGGGTCCTCCTACGAGCAGTACTTC	CASSYSSGSSYEQYF
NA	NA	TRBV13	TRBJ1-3	TGTGCCAGCAGCGGTGGATTTGGGGCTAGCTCTGGAAACACCATATATTTT	CASSGGFGASSGNTIYF
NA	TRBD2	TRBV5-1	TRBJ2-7	TGCGCCAGCAGCTTATACAGCGGGACCACAAGCTCCTACGAGCAGTACTTC	CASSLYSGTTSSYEQYF
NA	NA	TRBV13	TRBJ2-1	TGTGCCAGCAGCTTAGCCGGTAGCGGAGACTACAATGAGCAGTTCTTC	CASSLAGSGDYNEQFF
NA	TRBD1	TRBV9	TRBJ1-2	TGTGCCAGCAGCCCACGTCATGGGGACAGGGGAGATGGCTACACCTTC	CASSPRHGDRGDGYTF
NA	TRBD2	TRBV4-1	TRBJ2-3	TGCGCCAGCAGCCAAGGAGGACTAGCGGGGGGGTACACAGATACGCAGTATTTT	CASSQGGLAGGYTDTQYF
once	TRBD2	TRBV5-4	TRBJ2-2	TGTGCCAGCAGCCGTCCCGGACTAGCGGAAACCGGGGAGCTGTTTTTT	CASSRPGLAETGELFF
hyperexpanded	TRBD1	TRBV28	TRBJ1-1	TGTGCCAGCAGTTCCCCCGGGACAGGGGTGATTTCCACTGAAGCTTTCTTT	CASSSPGTGVISTEAFF
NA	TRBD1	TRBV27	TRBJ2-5	TGTGCCAGCAGTTCCAACAGGGGGCAAGAGACCCAGTACTTC	CASSSNRGQETQYF
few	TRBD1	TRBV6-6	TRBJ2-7	TGTGCCAGCAGTTACCAGGGGGTGAACGAGCAGTACTTC	CASSYQGVNEQYF